This TCR beta chain was observed in a study of cytomegalovirus exposure and HLA in healthy donors. Study-wide context: Falling in the Caucasian-associated ancestry cluster were 81% of under 500 genotyped donors. Whole-study findings and limits: Previous analysis showed most TCR beta V segments were productive about 90% or about 30% of the time. Most TCR sequences showed up rarely, but some public TCRs showed up in many donors.

About this clone: Its antigen is not identified.

The junction had 11 bases not matched to a gene; V was cut back by 7 bases and J by 6 bases. CDR3 length: 15 residues. The germline CDR1 and CDR2 sequences are MNHNY and SVGAGI (reference sequence). PCR was performed using 60 Vbeta and 13 Jbeta primers. Data came from immunoSEQ multiplex PCR; TCRdb stores just in-frame clones and leaves some out. The table lists approximately 100,000 clones, about 75% of them singletons. This chain connects TRBV6-6 to TRBJ1-2, with 10 positions matching TRBD1. The sample comprised PBMCs. The source is a woman aged 40 to 50 in good health and CMV-seropositive. The CDR3 sequence: CASKTSTGGEDGYTF. The DNA of the CDR3 is TGTGCCAGCAAAACCTCGACAGGGGGCGAAGATGGCTACACCTTC.